These 32 T cell receptor beta chains came from one sample sequenced in a study of regulatory T cells in long-lasting Graves disease. The authors built TCR beta libraries using iRepertoire HTBI primers and Arm-PCR of CDR3 regions. TCRdb itself ran the multiplex PCR reads through MiXCR, one entry per CDR3 protein. The repertoire holds approximately 440,000 distinct CDR3 sequences, around a quarter seen once, with about a quarter in the top ten. The time point denotes: persistent/refractory GD, antithyroid drugs over 5 years with positive TRAb. From PBMCs, RNA was extracted and then used to make the TCR library. The source was peripheral blood mononuclear cells (PBMCs), collected when the disease was refractory, from a patient treated with antithyroid drugs. The receptors come from a female donor with Graves disease.

This clonotype appeared many times. The V and J genes are TRBV2 and TRBJ1-5; D is unclear. In germline, CDR1 is SNHLY, CDR2 FYNNEI. V lost 3 bases to trimming and J lost 3 bases, with 9 bases between them. The CDR3 contains 14 residues. The CDR3 region has the DNA TGTGCCAGCAGTGATTTCAGTTACAATCAGCCCCAGCATTTT. Translated, it gives CASSDFSYNQPQHF.

This clonotype was seen a handful of times. Compared with germline, one end of the junction differs, possibly owing to a read error. V gene TRBV7-3 combines with J gene TRBJ2-7; D unresolved. CDR3 size: 13 residues. CDR1 SGHTA and CDR2 FQGTGA come from the germline V gene. This chain's CDR3 is CASSLENSYEQYF. The CDR3 DNA follows: TGCGCCAGCAGCCTTGAGAATTCCTACGAGCAGTACTTC.

This clonotype has ten or more counts. The chain uses TRBV6-5 and TRBJ1-2, with D hard to call. Germline V gives CDR1 MNHEY, CDR2 SVGAGI. This CDR3 is built from 14 residues. Trimming cost V 2 bases and J 6 bases, with 13 bases left between them. CDR3 amino acids: CASSYGGVVDGYTF. CDR3 nucleotide sequence: TGTGCCAGCAGTTACGGCGGGGTTGTGGATGGCTACACCTTC.

Many counts were recorded for this clonotype. This rearrangement joins TRBV6-2 or TRBV6-3 to TRBJ2-5; D call uncertain. This CDR3 comprises 14 residues. V was trimmed by 2 bases and J by 3 bases, leaving 10 bases between them. Per the germline V gene, CDR1 is MNHEY and CDR2 is SVGEGT. The CDR3 sequence: CASSYRVTEETQYF. The CDR3 region has the DNA TGTGCCAGCAGTTACCGAGTAACCGAAGAGACCCAGTACTTC.

The chain links TRBV28 to TRBJ2-1; the D is unclear. Deletions cut 0 bases from V and 5 bases from J, with 11 bases between. The germline gives CDR1 MDHEN, CDR2 SYDVKM. The CDR3 runs to 15 residues. The CDR3 coding sequence is TGTGCCAGCAGTTTATGGGGCCGTACCAACAATGAGCAGTTCTTC. Amino acid sequence: CASSLWGRTNNEQFF.

The V gene is TRBV7-2, the J gene TRBJ2-7; D call uncertain. Germline V gene sequence: CDR1 SGHTA, CDR2 FQGNSA. V was pared by 9 bases and J by 5 bases, with 17 bases between. This CDR3 is 13 amino acids long. Here the CDR3 reads CASSIWGIDEQYF. The CDR3 DNA is TGTGCCAGTAGTATTTGGGGAATCGACGAGCAGTACTTC. Looking up the rest from reference TRBV7-2 and TRBJ2-7 gives the full variable domain: GAGVSQSPSNKVTEKGKDVELRCDPISGHTALYWYRQSLGQGLEFLIYFQGNSAPDKSGLPSDRFSAERTGGSVSTLTIQRTQQEDSAVYLCASSIWGIDEQYFGPGTRLTVT.

The table lists this clonotype with a count of one. The rearrangement uses TRBV7-9 and TRBJ1-2; D perhaps matches TRBD1 (6 bases). This CDR3 comprises 16 residues. V gave up 0 bases and J gave up 0 bases, with 11 bases separating them. Germline CDR1 and CDR2: SEHNR and FQNEAQ (reference sequence). The CDR3 is CASSLAMGAANYGYTF. The CDR3 nucleotides read TGTGCCAGCAGCTTAGCGATGGGGGCCGCTAACTATGGCTACACCTTC.

This clonotype turned up a few times. V usage is TRBV29-1 and J usage is TRBJ2-7, with D unresolved. The V gene's germline CDR1 is SQVTM and CDR2 ANQGSEA. V was cut by 4 bases and J by 5 bases, with 12 bases left in between. This CDR3 region has 12 residues. CDR3 in amino acids: CSVAVPWNEQYF. In nucleotides, the CDR3 is TGCAGCGTTGCAGTCCCGTGGAACGAGCAGTACTTC.

V and J are TRBV9 and TRBJ1-2; tentatively, D is TRBD1 (5 bases). Germline V CDR1 and CDR2: SGDLS, YYNGEE. CDR3 length: 19 residues. V dropped 3 bases and J dropped 8 bases, with 32 bases sitting between them. CDR3 amino acids: CASSATPGTADETMRGYTF. In DNA, the CDR3 is TGTGCCAGCAGCGCGACCCCGGGGACCGCCGACGAAACAATGAGGGGCTACACCTTC. The variable domain in full, with the rest retrieved from reference TRBV9 and TRBJ1-2, is DSGVTQTPKHLITATGQRVTLRCSPRSGDLSVYWYQQSLDQGLQFLIQYYNGEERAKGNILERFSAQQFPDLHSELNLSSLELGDSALYFCASSATPGTADETMRGYTFGSGTRLTVV.

CDR3 sequence reads: CAWRARMTHPDAYEQYF. In DNA form, the CDR3 reads TGTGCCTGGAGGGCTAGGATGACCCATCCTGACGCCTACGAGCAGTACTTC. V and J are TRBV30 and TRBJ2-7; no clear D gene. V lost 3 bases to trimming and J lost 2 bases, with 23 bases between them. CDR1 is GTSNPN, CDR2 SVGIG, per germline (reference sequence). This CDR3 spans 17 amino acids.

A few counts support this clonotype. The chain recombines TRBV10-3 with TRBJ1-2; D ambiguous. The CDR3 contains 13 residues. Per germline, CDR1 ENHRY and CDR2 SYGVKD. Trimming removed 7 bases from V and 3 bases from J, with 12 bases in between. This CDR3 reads CAITGRSDYGYTF. CDR3 DNA sequence: TGTGCCATCACCGGGAGGTCAGACTATGGCTACACCTTC.

As regards this clonotype: It is likely a read error, because the conserved phenylalanine at the end of the CDR3 is missing. J is TRBJ1-2 and V is TRBV20-1, with 11 bases fitting TRBD1. This CDR3 has 16 amino acids. CDR1 DFQATT and CDR2 SNEGSKA come from the germline V gene (reference sequence). Unmatched junction bases numbered 14, after V lost 3 bases and J lost 8 bases. CDR3 sequence: CSASQHIGQGAGGYTY. CDR3 coding DNA: TGCAGTGCTAGCCAACACATTGGACAGGGGGCGGGAGGCTACACCTAC.

As concerns this clonotype: A read error may account for a junction end that differs from germline. This chain connects TRBV12-5 to TRBJ1-2, with 7 bases identical to TRBD1. CDR3 length: 12 residues. Germline-derived CDR1 and CDR2 are LGHNT and FRNRAP. CDR3 loop: CASGRDSLLVYF. The CDR3 region has the DNA TGTGCTAGTGGCCGGGACAGTCTCCTCGTTTACTTC.

This clonotype occurred many times. The rearrangement uses TRBV2 and TRBJ1-1, with a possible D match to TRBD1 (5 bases). There are 13 residues in the CDR3. The germline gives CDR1 SNHLY, CDR2 FYNNEI. Between the trimmed V and J ends, which lost 6 bases and 1 base, there was a span of 9 bases. Here the CDR3 DNA reads TGTGCCAGCAGGACAGAAACGAACACTGAAGCTTTCTTT. Amino acid sequence: CASRTETNTEAFF.

This clonotype came up many times. The chain is built from TRBV2 and TRBJ1-4; no reliable D call. Trimming took off 2 bases at V and 1 base at J, with 14 bases between the two ends. This CDR3 is 17 amino acids long. Germline CDR1 and CDR2: SNHLY and FYNNEI. This CDR3 reads CASSESGVRLTNEKLFF. CDR3 nucleotide sequence: TGTGCCAGCAGTGAATCTGGAGTGCGGCTAACTAATGAAAAACTGTTTTTT.

This chain uses TRBV27 with TRBJ2-7; TRBD1 matches 7 bases. The CDR3 has 13 amino acids. V was pared by 4 bases and J by 4 bases, with 4 bases of the junction left unmatched. Germline V gene data show CDR1 as MNHEY and CDR2 as SMNVEV (reference sequence). The CDR3 DNA reads TGTGCCAGCAGTTGGGACAGCAATTACGAGCAGTACTTC. This codes for CASSWDSNYEQYF.

Concerning this clonotype: No conserved phenylalanine or tryptophan is present at the end of the CDR3, so a read error is the likely explanation. The chain combines TRBV5-1 with TRBJ2-7; D might be TRBD1 (6 bases). Germline V CDR1 and CDR2: SGHRS, YFSETQ. Trimming took off 1 base at V and 2 bases at J, with 13 bases between the two ends. The CDR3 runs to 15 residues. The CDR3 sequence is CASSLIWDTPYEQYS. The CDR3 DNA sequence: TGCGCCAGCAGCTTGATCTGGGACACACCCTACGAGCAGTACTCC.

This clonotype has just a few counts. V is TRBV29-1 and J is TRBJ2-2, with D perhaps TRBD2 (5 bases). CDR3 size: 13 residues. Trimming took off 4 bases at V and 7 bases at J, with 13 bases between the two ends. CDR1 is SQVTM, CDR2 ANQGSEA, per germline. CDR3 loop: CSVGRGPVGELFF. CDR3 nucleotides: TGCAGCGTTGGACGCGGGCCGGTCGGGGAGCTGTTTTTT.

This clonotype appeared a few times. V usage is TRBV5-5 and J usage is TRBJ1-2; TRBD1 aligns across 9 bases. V shed 3 bases and J 5 bases; nucleotides not matched to a gene: 8. Germline CDR1 is SGHKS and CDR2 is YYEKEE (reference sequence). The CDR3 is made up of 15 amino acids. The CDR3 loop is CASSSQQGAYYGYTF. CDR3 in DNA: TGTGCCAGCAGCTCCCAACAGGGGGCCTATTATGGCTACACCTTC. The complete variable domain, with remaining parts taken from reference TRBV5-5 and TRBJ1-2, reads DAGVTQSPTHLIKTRGQQVTLRCSPISGHKSVSWYQQVLGQGPQFIFQYYEKEERGRGNFPDRFSARQFPNYSSELNVNALLLGDSALYLCASSSQQGAYYGYTFGSGTRLTVV.

In its sample, this clonotype was seen many times. The chain carries TRBV20-1 and TRBJ2-2; 8 nucleotides align to TRBD1. Germline-derived CDR1 and CDR2 are DFQATT and SNEGSKA (reference sequence). The V and J ends lost 0 bases and 5 bases, in that order; junction bases with no gene match: 8. This CDR3 contains 16 residues. The CDR3 DNA sequence: TGCAGTGCTAGAGATCATCGCAGGGGGCTTACCGGGGAGCTGTTTTTT. Its translation is CSARDHRRGLTGELFF.

This clonotype was seen repeatedly, ten times or more. The rearrangement joins TRBV20-1 to TRBJ2-7; D gene ambiguous. The CDR3 runs 11 residues. CDR1 and CDR2 (germline): DFQATT, SNEGSKA (reference sequence). V gave up 5 bases and J gave up 5 bases, with 10 bases separating them. CDR3 sequence: CSAFVGNEQYF. The CDR3 DNA reads TGCAGTGCTTTCGTGGGGAACGAGCAGTACTTC.

This clonotype was seen just once. The V gene is TRBV7-2, the J gene TRBJ1-1; D not certain. Trimming stripped 3 bases from V and 4 bases from J, with 9 bases between. The germline gives CDR1 SGHTA, CDR2 FQGNSA. CDR3 size: 13 residues. CDR3 DNA: TGTGCCAGCAGCTTTCGGGAGAGCACTGAAGCTTTCTTT. It codes for CASSFRESTEAFF.

This clonotype was detected many times. Here the CDR3 reads CASSSRTGGDNGELFF. CDR3 bases: TGTGCCAGCAGTTCCAGAACAGGGGGCGATAATGGGGAGCTGTTTTTT. V usage is TRBV27 and J usage is TRBJ2-2, with TRBD1 identical over 9 bases. CDR3 length: 16 residues. CDR1 is MNHEY, CDR2 SMNVEV, per germline (reference sequence). Trimming at V came to 4 bases and at J to 8 bases, leaving 11 bases not matched to a gene.

This clonotype was found many times. The rearrangement links TRBV7-2 to TRBJ1-4, with 12 bases fitting TRBD1. The trim removed 1 base at V and 7 bases at J, leaving 4 bases unmatched. The CDR3 extends over 16 amino acids. Germline V gene data show CDR1 as SGHTA and CDR2 as FQGNSA. CDR3: CASSLVGQGATEKLFF. Written as DNA, the CDR3 is TGTGCCAGCAGCTTAGTGGGACAGGGGGCGACTGAAAAACTGTTTTTT.

In its sample, this clonotype was seen many times. The chain has TRBV28 and TRBJ1-6, with TRBD1 as a possible D gene (6 bases). The CDR3 runs to 16 residues. Germline lookup yields CDR1 MDHEN and CDR2 SYDVKM. Trimming left V 7 bases short and J 6 bases short, with 19 bases between. CDR3 residues: CASNLAQGLANSPLHF. The CDR3, as DNA: TGTGCCAGCAATCTTGCTCAGGGGCTCGCTAATTCACCCCTCCACTTT.

This clonotype was picked up a small number of times. The chain combines TRBV4-2 with TRBJ1-4, with TRBD1 identical over 8 bases. The germline V gene encodes CDR1 LGHNA and CDR2 YNFKEQ. The CDR3 sequence is 17 residues long. The J segment lost 2 bases and the V segment lost 1 base, leaving 6 bases of the junction unmatched. CDR3 bases: TGTGCCAGCAGCCAAGGATTAAGGACAGGGACTAATGAAAAACTGTTTTTT. Amino acid sequence: CASSQGLRTGTNEKLFF.

This clonotype came up once. The chain uses TRBV25-1 and TRBJ1-2; tentative D call: TRBD1 (6 bases). The germline V gene has CDR1 MGHDK and CDR2 SYGVNS. This CDR3 region has 13 residues. The V end lost 5 bases, the J end lost 4 bases, and 11 bases lay between the germline ends. The CDR3 coding sequence is TGTGCCAGCAGTCAGGGGTTTGGCTATGGCTACACCTTC. This sequence encodes CASSQGFGYGYTF.

This clonotype was observed at least ten times. In DNA, the CDR3 is TGTGCCAGCAGTGCCCGACAGGGGCAAGAGACCCAGTACTTC. Its translation: CASSARQGQETQYF. This chain connects TRBV6-1 to TRBJ2-5; TRBD1 matches at 8 bases. The length of the CDR3 is 14 residues. Trimming took 4 bases from V and 2 from J; bases not matched to a gene: 3. Germline lookup yields CDR1 MNHNS and CDR2 SASEGT.

This chain joins TRBV7-9 and TRBJ2-1, with TRBD2 matching over 10 bases. Per germline, CDR1 SEHNR and CDR2 FQNEAQ (reference sequence). The V segment lost 3 bases and the J segment 5 bases; nucleotides outside the gene matches: 7. CDR3 length equals 16 residues. As DNA, the CDR3 is TGTGCCAGCAGCTTGATCGGGACTAGCGACGACAATGAGCAGTTCTTC. It yields the protein CASSLIGTSDDNEQFF. The whole variable domain, remainder taken from reference TRBV7-9 and TRBJ2-1, is DTGVSQNPRHKITKRGQNVTFRCDPISEHNRLYWYRQTLGQGPEFLTYFQNEAQLEKSRLLSDRFSAERPKGSFSTLEIQRTEQGDSAMYLCASSLIGTSDDNEQFFGPGTRLTVL.

This clonotype was picked up many times. The CDR3 is CASSSAATGNTEAFF. In DNA form, the CDR3 reads TGTGCCAGCAGCTCAGCCGCGACAGGGAACACTGAAGCTTTCTTT. The chain employs TRBV7-2 and TRBJ1-1, with a weak D call TRBD1 (6 bases). Deletions cut 4 bases from V and 1 base from J, with 13 bases between. The length of the CDR3 is 15 residues. The germline V gene has CDR1 SGHTA and CDR2 FQGNSA.

This clonotype occurred many times. The chain recombines TRBV27 with TRBJ1-2; D is possibly TRBD1 (6 bases). Looked up from germline, CDR1 is MNHEY and CDR2 is SMNVEV (reference sequence). This CDR3 has 13 amino acids. Trimming shortened V by 2 bases and J by 6 bases, and 10 bases separated the two germline ends. The CDR3 DNA is TGTGCCAGCAGTTTACGGGGGCAGGATGGCTACACCTTC. Translated: CASSLRGQDGYTF.

Comments on this clonotype: The conserved final phenylalanine or tryptophan is absent from the CDR3, which likely points to a read error. The chain is built from TRBV6-4 and TRBJ1-5; weak D call: TRBD1 (6 bases). The germline V gene encodes CDR1 MRHNA and CDR2 SNTAGT. V gave up 8 bases and J gave up 2 bases, with 13 bases separating them. The CDR3 consists of 14 residues. The CDR3 coding sequence is TGTGCCAGCCTACCGGGACATCGCAATCAGCCCCAGCATTCT. Encoded protein: CASLPGHRNQPQHS.